Each of the 14 T cell receptor beta chains below was sequenced from the same sample in a study of Graves' ophthalmopathy and Graves' hyperthyroidism. TCR beta CDR3 amplification used RNA transcripts. Scientists carried out first-round RT-PCR using HTBI primers and then a second-round multiplex PCR. TCRdb independently ran MiXCR on the multiplex PCR reads; one entry per CDR3 protein. Of 580,000 or so distinct CDR3 sequences in the sample, less than 45% were seen once. Source material: peripheral blood or thyroid tissue (not recorded which). Receptor source: an adult man with Graves' hyperthyroidism.

The chain couples TRBV29-1 to TRBJ1-2, with a possible D match to TRBD1 (5 bases). V lost 6 bases and J 6 bases, leaving 26 bases between the germline ends. CDR1 and CDR2 (germline): SQVTM, ANQGSEA. CDR3 length: 16 residues. The CDR3, as DNA: TGCAGCGTCGGACTAGCGGGGGGATTCCCCTACAATGGCTACACCTTC. Translating gives CSVGLAGGFPYNGYTF. The full variable domain, in which reference TRBV29-1 and TRBJ1-2 provide the parts outside the CDR3, is SAVISQKPSRDICQRGTSLTIQCQVDSQVTMMFWYRQQPGQSLTLIATANQGSEATYESGFVIDKFPISRPNLTFSTLTVSNMSPEDSSIYLCSVGLAGGFPYNGYTFGSGTRLTVV.

This clonotype was counted ten times or more. This chain connects TRBV7-9 to TRBJ2-7, with D unclear. Germline loops: CDR1 SEHNR, CDR2 FQNEAQ (reference sequence). V lost 1 base and J 5 bases, leaving 0 bases between the germline ends. The CDR3 extends over 10 amino acids. The CDR3 nucleotides are TGTGCCAGCAGCTTAGACGAGCAGTACTTC. It specifies CASSLDEQYF. Using reference TRBV7-9 and TRBJ2-7 for the parts outside the CDR3, the full variable domain is DTGVSQNPRHKITKRGQNVTFRCDPISEHNRLYWYRQTLGQGPEFLTYFQNEAQLEKSRLLSDRFSAERPKGSFSTLEIQRTEQGDSAMYLCASSLDEQYFGPGTRLTVT.

The CDR3 here is CASRLGQGNTIYF. Here the CDR3 DNA reads TGTGCCAGCAGGCTCGGACAGGGAAACACCATATATTTT. The V gene is TRBV27, the J gene TRBJ1-3; a possible D gene is TRBD1 (6 bases). Trimming shortened V by 6 bases and J by 4 bases, and 10 bases separated the two germline ends. The CDR3 length is 13 residues. CDR1 and CDR2 (germline): MNHEY, SMNVEV (reference sequence).

A note on this clonotype: Since a much larger clone is just one base distant, this may be a read error. The chain carries TRBV11-2 and TRBJ1-1; D ambiguous. Germline V gene sequence: CDR1 SGHAT, CDR2 FQNNGV. V lost 5 bases, J lost 4 bases, and 8 bases lay in between. The CDR3 length is 12 residues. As DNA, the CDR3 is TGTGCCAGCAGCCCGTTCCGCACTGAAGCTTTCTTT. This gives the protein CASSPFRTEAFF.

This clonotype was seen many times. The CDR3: CATPLQGTGELFF. DNA for the CDR3: TGTGCTACCCCCCTTCAGGGAACCGGGGAGCTGTTTTTT. This chain uses TRBV5-4 with TRBJ2-2, with a possible D match to TRBD1 (5 bases). CDR3 length equals 13 residues. In germline, CDR1 is SGHNT, CDR2 YYREEE (reference sequence).

This clonotype showed up just a few times. The V gene is TRBV24-1, the J gene TRBJ2-1; TRBD2 matches 7 bases. Germline V gives CDR1 KGHDR, CDR2 SFDVKD. This CDR3 has 17 amino acids. V gave up 3 bases and J gave up 7 bases; unmatched junction bases: 14. The DNA for the CDR3 is TGTGCCACCAGTGATCCACTAGCGACGACCGGTTTGAATGAGCAGTTCTTC. Its translation: CATSDPLATTGLNEQFF.

This clonotype was counted ten times or more. The chain links TRBV12-3 or TRBV12-4 to TRBJ1-1; weak D call: TRBD1 (5 bases). This CDR3 region has 14 residues. V gave up 6 bases and J gave up 5 bases, with 16 bases separating them. CDR3 sequence: CASRLGGGSTEAFF. The CDR3 coding sequence is TGTGCCAGCAGACTGGGGGGGGGGAGTACTGAAGCTTTCTTT.

This clonotype was counted ten times or more. The chain is built from TRBV6-5 and TRBJ2-5; 10 positions match TRBD1. The CDR3 has 14 residues. In germline, CDR1 is MNHEY, CDR2 SVGAGI. J was trimmed by 4 bases and V by 6 bases; bases with no gene match: 5. The CDR3 DNA reads TGTGCCAGCAGCTCTCGGACAGGGGGAGAGACCCAGTACTTC. Encoded protein: CASSSRTGGETQYF.

This clonotype was recorded many times. The chain links TRBV20-1 to TRBJ2-7; 8 nucleotides match TRBD2. The CDR3 extends over 13 amino acids. Germline loops: CDR1 DFQATT, CDR2 SNEGSKA (reference sequence). Germline trimming cut 5 bases from V and 1 base from J; bases unmatched to any gene: 4. Written as DNA, the CDR3 is TGCAGTGCTGATAGCGGGGAGTCCTACGAGCAGTACTTC. Amino acid sequence: CSADSGESYEQYF.

This clonotype has a handful of counts. The chain uses TRBV5-1 and TRBJ1-1; D unresolved. Germline loops: CDR1 SGHRS, CDR2 YFSETQ. V lost 1 base, J lost 3 bases, and 19 bases lay in between. The CDR3 spans 17 residues. The CDR3 here is CASSLWNPRHRDTEAFF. DNA of the CDR3: TGCGCCAGCAGCTTGTGGAACCCTAGGCATCGGGACACTGAAGCTTTCTTT.

Note on this clonotype: A junction boundary mismatches the germline segment, possibly from a read error. As DNA, the CDR3 is TGTGCCAGCAGTAGAGACAGGGACTCCCACGAGCAGTACTTC. Its protein product is CASSRDRDSHEQYF. The chain couples TRBV6-6 to TRBJ2-7; D might be TRBD1 (7 bases). CDR3 size: 14 residues. The germline CDR1 and CDR2 sequences are MNHNY and SVGAGI (reference sequence).

This clonotype was seen a few times. This chain connects TRBV7-2 to TRBJ1-1; D call uncertain. There are 15 residues in the CDR3. Germline V gives CDR1 SGHTA, CDR2 FQGNSA. Trimming took off 8 bases at V and 4 bases at J, with 20 bases between the two ends. CDR3 bases: TGTGCCAGCTCACCTGAAGGACCGTTGTCCACTGAAGCTTTCTTT. Residues: CASSPEGPLSTEAFF.

This clonotype was counted ten times or more. V gene TRBV7-9 combines with J gene TRBJ1-4; D unresolved. There are 16 residues in the CDR3. Between the trimmed V and J ends, which lost 1 base and 4 bases, there was a span of 13 bases. Looked up from germline, CDR1 is SEHNR and CDR2 is FQNEAQ (reference sequence). CDR3 DNA sequence: TGTGCCAGCAGCTTAGGTATCGGGCAGTTTAATGAAAAACTGTTTTTT. It codes for CASSLGIGQFNEKLFF.

The chain uses TRBV29-1 and TRBJ2-6; D remains ambiguous. Germline V gene data show CDR1 as SQVTM and CDR2 as ANQGSEA. The ends were cut back, 3 bases at V and 4 bases at J, with 19 bases in the middle. The CDR3 runs 17 residues. CDR3 protein: CSVEGSAANTGANVLTF. CDR3 DNA sequence: TGCAGCGTTGAGGGGTCAGCTGCGAACACCGGGGCCAACGTCCTGACTTTC.